The T cell receptor beta chain under discussion was sequenced for a study of cytomegalovirus exposure and HLA in healthy donors. The PCR ran on 60 Vbeta and 13 Jbeta primers. Repertoires were generated with immunoSEQ multiplex PCR, while TCRdb's copy carries only in-frame clones and drops some. The sample yields 200,000 to 250,000 clones, around 77% seen once. The CDR3 spans 14 residues. The ends lost 6 bases at V and 4 bases at J; junction bases unmatched: 7. Germline V gene sequence: CDR1 KGHSH, CDR2 LQKENI. The sample taken for sequencing was PBMCs. This chain links TRBV18 with TRBJ2-5; 8 nucleotides line up with TRBD2. The source is a woman in her twenties or thirties in good health and CMV-seronegative. This CDR3 is CASSYLLAGETQYF. As DNA, the CDR3 is TGTGCCAGCTCTTACCTTCTAGCGGGAGAGACCCAGTACTTC.